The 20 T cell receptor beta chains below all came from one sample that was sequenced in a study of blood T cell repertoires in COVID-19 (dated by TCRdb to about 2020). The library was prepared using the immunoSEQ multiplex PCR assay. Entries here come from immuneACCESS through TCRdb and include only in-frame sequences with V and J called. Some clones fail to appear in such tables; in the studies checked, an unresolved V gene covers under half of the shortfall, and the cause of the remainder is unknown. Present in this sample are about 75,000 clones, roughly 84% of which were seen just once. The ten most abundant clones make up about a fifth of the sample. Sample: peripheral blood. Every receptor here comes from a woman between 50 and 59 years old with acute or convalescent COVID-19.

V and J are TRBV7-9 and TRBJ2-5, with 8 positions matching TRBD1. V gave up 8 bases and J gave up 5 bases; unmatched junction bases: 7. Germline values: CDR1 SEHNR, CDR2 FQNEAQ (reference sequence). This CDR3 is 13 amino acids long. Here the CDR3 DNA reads TGTGCCAGCGGCCAGGGGGCATGGGAGACCCAGTACTTC. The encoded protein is CASGQGAWETQYF. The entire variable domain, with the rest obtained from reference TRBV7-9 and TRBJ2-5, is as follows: DTGVSQNPRHKITKRGQNVTFRCDPISEHNRLYWYRQTLGQGPEFLTYFQNEAQLEKSRLLSDRFSAERPKGSFSTLEIQRTEQGDSAMYLCASGQGAWETQYFGPGTRLLVL.

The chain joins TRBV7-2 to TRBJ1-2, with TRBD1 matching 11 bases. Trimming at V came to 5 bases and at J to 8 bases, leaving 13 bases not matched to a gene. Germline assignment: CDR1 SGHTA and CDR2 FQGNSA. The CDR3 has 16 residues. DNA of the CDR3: TGTGCCAGCAGCCCCAGTGGACAGGGGGCATATATAGGCTACACCTTC. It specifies CASSPSGQGAYIGYTF.

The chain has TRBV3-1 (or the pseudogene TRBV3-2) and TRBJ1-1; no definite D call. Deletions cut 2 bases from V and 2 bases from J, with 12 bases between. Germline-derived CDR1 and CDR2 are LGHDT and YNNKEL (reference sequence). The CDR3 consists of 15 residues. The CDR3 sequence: CASSQRTVSNTEAFF. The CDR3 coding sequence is TGTGCCAGCAGCCAACGCACGGTTTCTAACACTGAAGCTTTCTTT.

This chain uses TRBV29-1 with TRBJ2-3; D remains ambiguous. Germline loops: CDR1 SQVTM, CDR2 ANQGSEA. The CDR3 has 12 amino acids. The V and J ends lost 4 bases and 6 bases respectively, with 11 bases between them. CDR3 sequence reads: CSVGRSMDTQYF. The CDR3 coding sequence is TGCAGCGTTGGACGGAGCATGGATACGCAGTATTTT.

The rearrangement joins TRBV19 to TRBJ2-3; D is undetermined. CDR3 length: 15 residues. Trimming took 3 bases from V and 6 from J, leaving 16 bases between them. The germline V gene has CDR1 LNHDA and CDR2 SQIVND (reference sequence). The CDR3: CASSMRPSGRDTQYF. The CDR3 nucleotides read TGTGCCAGTAGTATGAGGCCTAGTGGTCGGGATACGCAGTATTTT.

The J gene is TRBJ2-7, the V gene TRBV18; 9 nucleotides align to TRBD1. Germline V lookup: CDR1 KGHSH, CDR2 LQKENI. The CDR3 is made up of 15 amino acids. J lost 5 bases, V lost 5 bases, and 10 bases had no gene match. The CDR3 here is CASSSNSGQGNEQYF. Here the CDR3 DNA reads TGTGCCAGCTCATCCAACAGTGGACAGGGGAACGAGCAGTACTTC.

The CDR3 DNA reads TGTGCCAGCAGCGAGGGAGGAGCTATCCTATCCTACGAGCAGTACTTC. Its translation is CASSEGGAILSYEQYF. The chain couples TRBV9 to TRBJ2-7; possible D gene TRBD2, 6 bases. Germline lookup yields CDR1 SGDLS and CDR2 YYNGEE. This CDR3 contains 16 residues. The ends were cut back, 3 bases at V and 1 base at J, with 17 bases in the middle.

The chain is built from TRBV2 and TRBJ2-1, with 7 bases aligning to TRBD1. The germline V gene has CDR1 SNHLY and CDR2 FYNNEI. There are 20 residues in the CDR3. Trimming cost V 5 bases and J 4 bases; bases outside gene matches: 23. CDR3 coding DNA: TGTGCCAGCAGTAGATATACCGGGACAGATCGTTTCCGTCTATACAATGAGCAGTTCTTC. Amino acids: CASSRYTGTDRFRLYNEQFF.

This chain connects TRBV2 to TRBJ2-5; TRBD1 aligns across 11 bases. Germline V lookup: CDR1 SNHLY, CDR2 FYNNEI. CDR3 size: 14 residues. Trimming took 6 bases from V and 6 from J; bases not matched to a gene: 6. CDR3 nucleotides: TGTGCCAGCAGGGACAGGGGGCTCATAAAGACCCAGTACTTC. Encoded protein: CASRDRGLIKTQYF. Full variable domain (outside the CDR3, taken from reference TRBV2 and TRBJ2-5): EPEVTQTPSHQVTQMGQEVILRCVPISNHLYFYWYRQILGQKVEFLVSFYNNEISEKSEIFDDQFSVERPDGSNFTLKIRSTKLEDSAMYFCASRDRGLIKTQYFGPGTRLLVL.

CDR3 in DNA: TGTGCCAGCCTTAAGGGGGGACAGGGGGCCCCCTACGAGCAGTACTTC. Encoded protein: CASLKGGQGAPYEQYF. This sequence joins TRBV2 and TRBJ2-7; 12 bases fit TRBD1. The junction had 10 bases not matched to a gene; V was cut back by 8 bases and J by 2 bases. The CDR3 extends over 16 amino acids. CDR1 is SNHLY and CDR2 is FYNNEI in the germline V gene.

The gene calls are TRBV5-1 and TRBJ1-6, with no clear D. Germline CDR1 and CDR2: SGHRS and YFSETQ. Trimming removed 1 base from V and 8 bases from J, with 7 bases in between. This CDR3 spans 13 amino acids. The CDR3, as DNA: TGCGCCAGCAGCTTGAATATCGATTCACCCCTCCACTTT. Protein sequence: CASSLNIDSPLHF.

In nucleotides, the CDR3 is TGTGCCAGCAGCGTAGGACTAGCGGGGGGGCCTCACACCGGGGAGCTGTTTTTT. It specifies CASSVGLAGGPHTGELFF. The chain employs TRBV9 and TRBJ2-2; 14 nucleotides match TRBD2. Germline V CDR1 and CDR2: SGDLS, YYNGEE. There are 18 residues in the CDR3. The V gene end was trimmed by 0 bases and the J gene end by 3 bases; junction bases not matched to a gene: 4.

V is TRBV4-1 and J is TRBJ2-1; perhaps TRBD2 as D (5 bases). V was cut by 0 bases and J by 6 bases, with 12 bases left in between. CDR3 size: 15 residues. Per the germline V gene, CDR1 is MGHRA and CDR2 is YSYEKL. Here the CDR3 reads CASSQDFPAVNEQFF. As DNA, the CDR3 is TGCGCCAGCAGCCAAGATTTTCCAGCGGTCAATGAGCAGTTCTTC.

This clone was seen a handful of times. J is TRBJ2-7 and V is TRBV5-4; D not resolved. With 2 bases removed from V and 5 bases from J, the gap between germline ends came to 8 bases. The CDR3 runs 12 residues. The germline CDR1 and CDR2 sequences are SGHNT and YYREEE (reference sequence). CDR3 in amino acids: CASSLIGDEQYF. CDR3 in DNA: TGTGCCAGCAGCTTAATAGGAGACGAGCAGTACTTC.

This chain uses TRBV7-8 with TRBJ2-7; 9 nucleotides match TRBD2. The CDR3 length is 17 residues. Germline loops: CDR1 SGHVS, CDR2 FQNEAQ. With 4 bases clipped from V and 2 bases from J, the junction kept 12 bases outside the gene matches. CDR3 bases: TGTGCCAGCAGCTCGACTAGCGGAAAAAAGGGGCCCTACGAGCAGTACTTC. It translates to CASSSTSGKKGPYEQYF.

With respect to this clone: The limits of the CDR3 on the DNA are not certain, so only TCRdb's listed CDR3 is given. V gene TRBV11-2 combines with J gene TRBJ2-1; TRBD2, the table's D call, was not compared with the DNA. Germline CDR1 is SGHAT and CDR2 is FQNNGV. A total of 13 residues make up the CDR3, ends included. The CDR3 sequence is CASSFASGSWEFF.

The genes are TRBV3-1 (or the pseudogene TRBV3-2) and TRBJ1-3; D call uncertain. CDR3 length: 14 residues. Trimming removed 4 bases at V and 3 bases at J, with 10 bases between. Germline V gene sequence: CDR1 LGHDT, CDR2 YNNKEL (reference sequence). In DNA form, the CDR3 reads TGTGCCAGCAGCCCCTCGCCCGGTGGAAACACCATATATTTT. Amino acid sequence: CASSPSPGGNTIYF.

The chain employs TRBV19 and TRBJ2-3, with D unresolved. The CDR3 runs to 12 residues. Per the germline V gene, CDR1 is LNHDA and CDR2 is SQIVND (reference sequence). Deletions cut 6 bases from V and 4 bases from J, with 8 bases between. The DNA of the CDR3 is TGTGCCAGTAGCCCACAAGCAGATACGCAGTATTTT. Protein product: CASSPQADTQYF.

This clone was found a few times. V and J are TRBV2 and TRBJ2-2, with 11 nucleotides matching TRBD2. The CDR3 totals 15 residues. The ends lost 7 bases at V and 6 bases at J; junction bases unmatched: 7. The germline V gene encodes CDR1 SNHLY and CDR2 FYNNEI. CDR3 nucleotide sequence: TGTGCCAGCAATCCGACTAGCGGGAATCCCGGGGAGCTGTTTTTT. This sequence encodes CASNPTSGNPGELFF.

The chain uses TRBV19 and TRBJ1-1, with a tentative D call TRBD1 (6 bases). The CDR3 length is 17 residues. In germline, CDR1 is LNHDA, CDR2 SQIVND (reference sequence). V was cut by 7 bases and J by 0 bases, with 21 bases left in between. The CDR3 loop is CASIRTGKDSMNTEAFF. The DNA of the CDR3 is TGTGCCAGTATCCGTACAGGTAAGGACAGCATGAACACTGAAGCTTTCTTT.